This T cell receptor (beta chain) originates from a study of Graves' ophthalmopathy and Graves' hyperthyroidism. J lost 1 base, V lost 6 bases, and 1 base had no gene match. The CDR3 extends over 15 amino acids. In germline, CDR1 is MNHNS, CDR2 SASEGT. The table lists this clonotype with many counts. Amplified TCR beta CDR3 regions were obtained using RNA transcripts as template. HTBI primers were used in a first-round RT-PCR, which preceded a second-round multiplex PCR. TCRdb called the multiplex PCR reads again in MiXCR, with one record for every CDR3 protein. This table has 360,000 or so distinct CDR3 sequences, 18% appearing once. A duration under 3 months, NOSPECS ≥4, CAS ≥3 and moderate-to-severe activity characterized the donors with ophthalmopathy.

The TCR originated in a young woman with Graves' ophthalmopathy. V gene TRBV6-1 combines with J gene TRBJ2-2, with 11 bases fitting TRBD2. What was sequenced was peripheral blood. The CDR3 region is CASRLAGGNTGELFF. The CDR3 region has the DNA TGTGCCAGCAGGCTAGCGGGGGGGAACACCGGGGAGCTGTTTTTT.